These 10 T cell receptor beta chains were sequenced from one sample in a study of T cells and Merkel cell carcinoma outcomes. Clones were read by immunoSEQ multiplex PCR, and TCRdb kept only the in-frame ones, dropping some. Here the sample spans 5,000 to 8,000 clones, about 90% being singletons. Sequenced input: tumor tissue from Merkel cell carcinoma. The receptor set was obtained from a human donor with Merkel cell carcinoma.

This clone turned up a few times. The same CDR3 can be traced to other DNA sequences in this sample. The chain employs TRBV19 and TRBJ2-7; 10 nucleotides align to TRBD1. The V and J ends lost 5 bases and 6 bases, in that order; junction bases with no gene match: 7. Germline V gives CDR1 LNHDA, CDR2 SQIVND (reference sequence). CDR3 length: 14 amino acids. CDR3 residues: CASSPRDRGAEQYF. The CDR3 bases are TGTGCCAGTAGTCCCAGGGACAGGGGTGCCGAGCAGTACTTC.

This clone was detected only once. The chain couples TRBV7-9 to TRBJ1-6; 7 bases match TRBD1. The V segment lost 1 base and the J segment 9 bases; nucleotides outside the gene matches: 6. Per the germline V gene, CDR1 is SEHNR and CDR2 is FQNEAQ (reference sequence). The CDR3 length is 15 residues. CDR3 sequence (DNA): TGTGCCAGCAGCTTAGGGCAAGGGGGCAGTTCACCCCTCCACTTT. This translates into CASSLGQGGSSPLHF.

This chain connects TRBV5-1 to TRBJ1-1, with no clear D. The V gene's germline CDR1 is SGHRS and CDR2 YFSETQ. Trimming left V 0 bases short and J 2 bases short, with 5 bases between. The length of the CDR3 is 13 residues. CDR3 nucleotide sequence: TGCGCCAGCAGCTTGGACAGAAACACTGAAGCTTTCTTT. Translation: CASSLDRNTEAFF.

The chain joins TRBV6-1 to TRBJ2-7, with 7 bases identical to TRBD1. Germline trimming cut 3 bases from V and 6 bases from J; bases unmatched to any gene: 11. The V gene's germline CDR1 is MNHNS and CDR2 SASEGT. CDR3 length: 15 residues. CDR3 sequence: CASSDLYRGWGEQYV. CDR3 DNA sequence: TGTGCCAGCAGTGACCTATACAGGGGTTGGGGCGAGCAGTACGTC.

This clone showed up just a few times. This sequence joins TRBV27 and TRBJ2-7, with unresolved D. V lost 6 bases and J lost 1, with 7 bases in between. The germline V gene has CDR1 MNHEY and CDR2 SMNVEV (reference sequence). The length of the CDR3 is 12 residues. The CDR3 sequence is CASRWQSYEQYV. As DNA, the CDR3 is TGTGCCAGCAGATGGCAGTCCTACGAGCAGTACGTC.

This clone was detected a few times. The J gene is TRBJ2-1, the V gene TRBV5-4; 12 nucleotides agree with TRBD2. Germline V gene sequence: CDR1 SGHNT, CDR2 YYREEE (reference sequence). V lost 1 base, J lost 10 bases, and 9 bases stayed unmatched. The CDR3 is 16 residues long. CDR3 nucleotide sequence: TGTGCCAGCAGCTTGATGGCTAGCGGGGGGGCCGGGGAGCAGTTCTTC. This translates into CASSLMASGGAGEQFF.

The J gene is TRBJ2-5, the V gene TRBV30; 8 positions agree with TRBD2. The CDR3 has 14 residues. With 3 bases clipped from V and 3 bases from J, the junction kept 6 bases outside the gene matches. Per germline, CDR1 GTSNPN and CDR2 SVGIG (reference sequence). CDR3 sequence (DNA): TGTGCCTGGAGACGGGGGGGCAGGGAAGAGACCCAGTACTTC. As protein: CAWRRGGREETQYF.

The chain carries TRBV13 and TRBJ2-1, with 8 bases fitting TRBD2. Trimming removed 5 bases from V and 6 bases from J; junction bases left unmatched: 9. Germline CDR1 is PRHDT and CDR2 is FYEKMQ (reference sequence). The CDR3 consists of 15 residues. CDR3 sequence (DNA): TGTGCCAGCAGCCCATTTAGCGGGGCTAGCAATGAGCAGTTCTTC. Translation gives CASSPFSGASNEQFF.

This rearrangement joins TRBV6-6 to TRBJ2-5; tentatively, D is TRBD1 (6 bases). Trimming removed 5 bases at V and 2 bases at J, with 9 bases between. Germline CDR1 is MNHNY and CDR2 is SVGAGI (reference sequence). The CDR3 has 13 residues. In nucleotides, the CDR3 is TGTGCCAGCAGTCAGGACAGTCAAGAGACCCAGTACTTC. This encodes CASSQDSQETQYF.

J is TRBJ2-3 and V is TRBV6-6; 8 bases align to TRBD1. This CDR3 has 16 amino acids. Per the germline V gene, CDR1 is MNHNY and CDR2 is SVGAGI (reference sequence). The V and J ends lost 2 bases and 2 bases, in that order; junction bases with no gene match: 6. CDR3 protein: CASSYTTGQATDTQYF. The CDR3 DNA is TGTGCCAGCAGTTACACTACGGGACAGGCCACAGATACGCAGTATTTT.